These 9 T cell receptor beta chains came from one sample sequenced in a study of T cells after yellow fever vaccination. TCRdb reprocessed the 5' RACE reads with MiXCR, giving one entry per CDR3 protein. The sample has around 550,000 distinct CDR3 sequences; about a fifth are singletons. The sample consisted of PBMCs, taken 15 days after the yellow fever booster vaccination. The receptors were gathered from a man aged 25-40 years who received the YFV17D yellow fever vaccine.

This clonotype was counted between two and nine times. The V call is TRBV5-1, the J call TRBJ2-1, with a weak D call TRBD1 (5 bases). The ends were cut back, 2 bases at V and 8 bases at J, with 20 bases in the middle. The CDR3 loop spans 16 amino acids. Looked up from germline, CDR1 is SGHRS and CDR2 is YFSETQ. For the CDR3, the DNA is TGCGCCAGCAGCTTTAGGGTCCAGACCCAGGGCCATGAGCAGTTCTTC. Its protein product is CASSFRVQTQGHEQFF.

The chain combines TRBV27 with TRBJ2-5; 9 nucleotides line up with TRBD2. The CDR3 extends over 16 amino acids. Trimming removed 5 bases from V and 1 base from J; junction bases left unmatched: 8. Looked up from germline, CDR1 is MNHEY and CDR2 is SMNVEV (reference sequence). The CDR3 bases are TGTGCCAGCAGTCTAGCGGGACCGACTTCCCAAGAGACCCAGTACTTC. Amino acids: CASSLAGPTSQETQYF.

J is TRBJ2-2 and V is TRBV6-2 or TRBV6-3; D is undetermined. Germline V gene data show CDR1 as MNHEY and CDR2 as SVGEGT. CDR3 size: 15 residues. V was pared by 0 bases and J by 1 base, with 6 bases between. CDR3 sequence (DNA): TGTGCCAGCAGTTACTCAAGATTGAACACCGGGGAGCTGTTTTTT. This sequence encodes CASSYSRLNTGELFF.

Of note for this clonotype: A read error may account for a junction end that differs from germline. The chain couples TRBV5-8 to TRBJ1-4; perhaps TRBD1 as D (6 bases). Germline CDR1 reads SGHTS; CDR2 reads YDEGEE. The CDR3 is 15 amino acids. The CDR3 loop is CASSLFGTTHEKLFF. The CDR3 DNA follows: TGTGCCAGCAGCTTGTTCGGGACAACTCATGAAAAACTGTTTTTT. The variable domain in full, completed from reference TRBV5-8 and TRBJ1-4, reads EAGVTQSPTHLIKTRGQQATLRCSPISGHTSVYWYQQALGLGLQFLLWYDEGEERNRGNFPPRFSGRQFPNYSSELNVNALELEDSALYLCASSLFGTTHEKLFFGSGTQLSVL.

This clonotype was found many times. V is TRBV7-9 and J is TRBJ1-2; a possible D gene is TRBD1 (6 bases). From germline, CDR1 is SEHNR and CDR2 FQNEAQ (reference sequence). The ends were cut back, 5 bases at V and 6 bases at J, with 13 bases in the middle. The CDR3 consists of 13 residues. The CDR3 DNA sequence: TGTGCCAGCAGCCCTCGAGGGGGTGATGGCTACACCTTC. It is translated as CASSPRGGDGYTF.

This clonotype showed up just a few times. The chain carries TRBV15 and TRBJ2-3; a weak D match, TRBD2 (5 bases). The CDR3 is made up of 17 amino acids. Germline lookup yields CDR1 LNHNV and CDR2 YYDKDF (reference sequence). Between the trimmed V and J ends, which lost 1 base and 3 bases, there was a span of 17 bases. The CDR3 here is CATSRVGFRGVTDTQYF. In nucleotides, the CDR3 is TGTGCCACCAGCAGAGTTGGATTTCGGGGAGTAACAGATACGCAGTATTTT. Variable domain in full (rest from reference TRBV15 and TRBJ2-3): DAMVIQNPRYQVTQFGKPVTLSCSQTLNHNVMYWYQQKSSQAPKLLFHYYDKDFNNEADTPDNFQSRRPNTSFCFLDIRSPGLGDTAMYLCATSRVGFRGVTDTQYFGPGTRLTVL.

The chain has TRBV18 and TRBJ2-3; 10 bases align to TRBD2. This CDR3 has 15 residues. Unmatched junction bases numbered 4, after V lost 3 bases and J lost 4 bases. Germline V gives CDR1 KGHSH, CDR2 LQKENI. In DNA form, the CDR3 reads TGTGCCAGCTCACCGCAGCGGGAGGGGCCAGATACGCAGTATTTT. Its translation is CASSPQREGPDTQYF.

This clonotype has more than one count but fewer than ten. The rearrangement joins TRBV5-8 to TRBJ2-5, with 13 nucleotides matching TRBD2. Trimming removed 4 bases from V and 3 bases from J; junction bases left unmatched: 6. The germline V gene has CDR1 SGHTS and CDR2 YDEGEE. This CDR3 is 16 amino acids long. The CDR3 protein is CASSRGTSGNKETQYF. Here the CDR3 DNA reads TGTGCCAGCAGCAGGGGGACTAGCGGGAACAAAGAGACCCAGTACTTC.

This sequence joins TRBV11-2 and TRBJ2-1, with a weak D call TRBD2 (6 bases). The V end was cut by 2 bases, the J end by 5 bases, with 10 bases between. Germline V gene sequence: CDR1 SGHAT, CDR2 FQNNGV. CDR3 length: 14 residues. As DNA, the CDR3 is TGTGCCAGCAGCTTATTTAGCGGAAACAATGAGCAGTTCTTC. Its protein product is CASSLFSGNNEQFF.